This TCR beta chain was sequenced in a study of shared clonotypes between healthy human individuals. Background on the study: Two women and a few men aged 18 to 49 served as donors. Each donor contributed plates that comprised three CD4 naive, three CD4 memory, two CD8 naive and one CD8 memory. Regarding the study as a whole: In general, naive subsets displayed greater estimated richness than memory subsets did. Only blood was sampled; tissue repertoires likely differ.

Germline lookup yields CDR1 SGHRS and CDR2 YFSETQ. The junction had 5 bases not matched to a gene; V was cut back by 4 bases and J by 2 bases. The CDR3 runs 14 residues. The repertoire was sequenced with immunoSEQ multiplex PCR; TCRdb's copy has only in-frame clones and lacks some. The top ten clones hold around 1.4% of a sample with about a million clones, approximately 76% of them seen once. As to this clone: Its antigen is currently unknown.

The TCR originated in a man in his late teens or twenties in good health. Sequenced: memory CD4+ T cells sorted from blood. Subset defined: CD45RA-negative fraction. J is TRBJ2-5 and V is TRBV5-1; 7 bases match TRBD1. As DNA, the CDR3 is TGCGCCAGCAGCACCGGGACAGTGCAAGAGACCCAGTACTTC. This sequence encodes CASSTGTVQETQYF. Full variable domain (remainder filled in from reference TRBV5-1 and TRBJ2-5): KAGVTQTPRYLIKTRGQQVTLSCSPISGHRSVSWYQQTPGQGLQFLFEYFSETQRNKGNFPGRFSGRQFSNSRSEMNVSTLELGDSALYLCASSTGTVQETQYFGPGTRLLVL.